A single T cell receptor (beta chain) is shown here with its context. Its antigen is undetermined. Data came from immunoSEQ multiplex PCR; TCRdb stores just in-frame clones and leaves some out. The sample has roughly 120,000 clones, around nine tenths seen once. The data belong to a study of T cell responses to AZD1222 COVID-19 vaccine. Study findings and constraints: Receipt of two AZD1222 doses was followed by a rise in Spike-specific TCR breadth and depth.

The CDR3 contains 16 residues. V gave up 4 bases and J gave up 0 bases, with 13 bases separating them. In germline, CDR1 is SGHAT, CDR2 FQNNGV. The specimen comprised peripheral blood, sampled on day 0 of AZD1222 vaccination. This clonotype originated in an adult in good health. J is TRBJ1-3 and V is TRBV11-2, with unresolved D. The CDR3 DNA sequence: TGTGCCAGCAGCTCCGTCCGGCATAGCTCTGGAAACACCATATATTTT. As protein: CASSSVRHSSGNTIYF.